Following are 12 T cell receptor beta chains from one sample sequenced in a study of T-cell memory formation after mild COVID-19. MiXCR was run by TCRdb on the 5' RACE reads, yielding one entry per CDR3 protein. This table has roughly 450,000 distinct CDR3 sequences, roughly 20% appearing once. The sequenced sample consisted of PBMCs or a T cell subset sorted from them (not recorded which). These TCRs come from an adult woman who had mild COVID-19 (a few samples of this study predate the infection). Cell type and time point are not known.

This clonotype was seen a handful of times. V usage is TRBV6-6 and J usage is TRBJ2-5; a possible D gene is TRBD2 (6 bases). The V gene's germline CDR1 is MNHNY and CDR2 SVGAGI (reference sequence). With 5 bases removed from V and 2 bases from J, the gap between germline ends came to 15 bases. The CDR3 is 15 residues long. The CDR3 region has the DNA TGTGCCAGCAGTCCGTCCCGGGACTCTCAAGAGACCCAGTACTTC. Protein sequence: CASSPSRDSQETQYF.

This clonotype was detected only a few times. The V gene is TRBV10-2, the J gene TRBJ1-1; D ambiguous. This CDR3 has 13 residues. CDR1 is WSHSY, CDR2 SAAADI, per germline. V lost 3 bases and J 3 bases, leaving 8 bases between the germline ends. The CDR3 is CASSDGGYTEAFF. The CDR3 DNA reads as TGCGCCAGCAGTGATGGCGGGTACACTGAAGCTTTCTTT.

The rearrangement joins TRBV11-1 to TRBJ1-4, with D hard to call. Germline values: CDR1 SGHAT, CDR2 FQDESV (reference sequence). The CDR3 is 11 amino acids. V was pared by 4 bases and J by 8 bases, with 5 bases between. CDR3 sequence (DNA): TGTGCCAGCAGCTCCACCGAAAAACTGTTTTTT. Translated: CASSSTEKLFF.

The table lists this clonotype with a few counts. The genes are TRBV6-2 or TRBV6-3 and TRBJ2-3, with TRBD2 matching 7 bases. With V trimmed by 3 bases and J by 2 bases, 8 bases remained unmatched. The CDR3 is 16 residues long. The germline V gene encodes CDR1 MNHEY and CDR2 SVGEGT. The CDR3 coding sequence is TGTGCCAGCAGTTATTTGCGGGAGTACTACACAGATACGCAGTATTTT. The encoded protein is CASSYLREYYTDTQYF.

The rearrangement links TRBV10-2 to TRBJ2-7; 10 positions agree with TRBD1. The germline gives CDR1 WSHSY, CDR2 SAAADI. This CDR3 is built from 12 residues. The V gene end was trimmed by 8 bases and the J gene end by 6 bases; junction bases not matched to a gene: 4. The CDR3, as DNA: TGCGCCAGCCGGGACAGGGGACGCGAGCAGTACTTC. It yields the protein CASRDRGREQYF.

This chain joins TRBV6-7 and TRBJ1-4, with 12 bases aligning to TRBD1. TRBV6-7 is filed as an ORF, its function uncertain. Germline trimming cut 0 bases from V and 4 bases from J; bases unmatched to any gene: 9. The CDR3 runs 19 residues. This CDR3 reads CASSYSRDRGPRDNEKLFF. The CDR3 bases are TGTGCCAGCAGTTACTCGAGGGACAGGGGGCCTCGGGATAATGAAAAACTGTTTTTT.

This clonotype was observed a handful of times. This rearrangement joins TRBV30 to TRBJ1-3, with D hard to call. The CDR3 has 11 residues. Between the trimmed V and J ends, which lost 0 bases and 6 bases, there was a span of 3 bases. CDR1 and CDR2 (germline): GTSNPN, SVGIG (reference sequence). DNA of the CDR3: TGTGCCTGGAGTGTCGTAAACACCATATATTTT. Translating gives CAWSVVNTIYF.

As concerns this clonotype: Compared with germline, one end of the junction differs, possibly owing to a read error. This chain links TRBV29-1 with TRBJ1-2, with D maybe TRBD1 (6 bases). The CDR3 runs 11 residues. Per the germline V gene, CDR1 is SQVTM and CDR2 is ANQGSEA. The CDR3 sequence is CSASPGGGPFF. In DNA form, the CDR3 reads TGCAGCGCCTCCCCGGGTGGGGGCCCCTTCTTC.

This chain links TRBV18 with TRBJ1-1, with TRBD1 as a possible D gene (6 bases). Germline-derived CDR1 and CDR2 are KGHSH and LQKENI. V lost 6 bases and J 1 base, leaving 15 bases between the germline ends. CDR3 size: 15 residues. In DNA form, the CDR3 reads TGTGCCAGCTCCCTAGGGGAAGGGGGGAACACTGAAGCTTTCTTT. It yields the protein CASSLGEGGNTEAFF.

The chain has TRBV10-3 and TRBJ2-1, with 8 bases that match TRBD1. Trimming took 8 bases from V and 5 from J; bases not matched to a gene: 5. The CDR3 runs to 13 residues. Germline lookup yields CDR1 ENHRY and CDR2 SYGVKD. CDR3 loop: CAIQGAIHNEQFF. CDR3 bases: TGTGCCATCCAGGGGGCGATCCACAATGAGCAGTTCTTC.

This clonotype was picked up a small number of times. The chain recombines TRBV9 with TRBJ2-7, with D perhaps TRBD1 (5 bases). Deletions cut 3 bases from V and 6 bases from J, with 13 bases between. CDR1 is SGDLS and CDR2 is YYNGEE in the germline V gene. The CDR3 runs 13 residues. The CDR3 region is CASSAGLGVEQYF. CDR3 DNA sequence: TGTGCCAGCAGCGCAGGGTTAGGGGTCGAGCAGTACTTC.

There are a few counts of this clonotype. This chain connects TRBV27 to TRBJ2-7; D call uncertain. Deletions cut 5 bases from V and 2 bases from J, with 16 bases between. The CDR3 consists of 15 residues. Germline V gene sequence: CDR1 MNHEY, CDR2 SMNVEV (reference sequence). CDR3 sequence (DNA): TGTGCCAGCAGTCCCCACCAAGGATGGCCCTACGAGCAGTACTTC. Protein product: CASSPHQGWPYEQYF.